This TCR beta chain was observed in a study of cytomegalovirus exposure and HLA in healthy donors. Study-wide context: Some 200 million T cells yielded 120 million or so unique TCR beta sequences, as an earlier analysis found. The study, taken as a whole, reports: Presence/absence results assume similar sequencing depth per donor, which may not hold. Most of the CMV-associated TCR beta chains (in a later analysis) appeared to be HLA-restricted. Several of the most significant clusters appeared, in a later analysis, to be linked to common viral pathogens.

From germline, CDR1 is SGHTA and CDR2 FQGNSA. The CDR3 length is 19 residues. Trimming at V came to 1 base and at J to 1 base, leaving 8 bases not matched to a gene. Turning to this clone: The target antigen is unknown.

PCR used 60 Vbeta primers and 13 Jbeta primers. Repertoires were generated with immunoSEQ multiplex PCR, while TCRdb's copy carries only in-frame clones and drops some. The sample records some 91,000 clones, 60% to 65% being singletons. This receptor was taken from a human donor in good health. The V and J genes are TRBV7-2 and TRBJ2-6; 9 bases align to TRBD1. Sample: PBMCs. CDR3: CASSLGSTGGTSGANVLTF. The DNA for the CDR3 is TGTGCCAGCAGCTTAGGGTCTACAGGGGGCACGTCTGGGGCCAACGTCCTGACTTTC. The entire variable domain, with the rest obtained from reference TRBV7-2 and TRBJ2-6, is as follows: GAGVSQSPSNKVTEKGKDVELRCDPISGHTALYWYRQSLGQGLEFLIYFQGNSAPDKSGLPSDRFSAERTGGSVSTLTIQRTQQEDSAVYLCASSLGSTGGTSGANVLTFGAGSRLTVL.